The 22 T cell receptor beta chains below were found in one sample sequenced in a study of T cells in Graves' hyperthyroidism and ophthalmopathy. Amplification of TCR beta CDR3 regions used RNA as the template. An initial round of RT-PCR targeting the TCR CDR3 relied on the HTBI primer set. Via MiXCR, TCRdb re-called the multiplex PCR reads, giving one row per CDR3 protein. The table has about 510,000 distinct CDR3 sequences, around 43% seen once. Sequencing was carried out using peripheral blood or thyroid tissue (not recorded which). These TCRs come from an adult woman with Graves' disease, either hyperthyroidism or ophthalmopathy (not recorded which).

This clonotype was seen once. V usage is TRBV29-1 and J usage is TRBJ1-1; D is unclear. With 6 bases removed from V and 5 bases from J, the gap between germline ends came to 10 bases. CDR1 is SQVTM, CDR2 ANQGSEA, per germline. The CDR3 has 11 residues. The CDR3 DNA is TGCAGCGTACGGGTGGGGACTGAAGCTTTCTTT. Translation gives CSVRVGTEAFF.

This clonotype was found many times. The V call is TRBV29-1, the J call TRBJ2-7, with 7 bases fitting TRBD2. Germline V gene lookup returns CDR1 SQVTM and CDR2 ANQGSEA. J gave up 5 bases and V 7 bases, and 5 bases lay outside the gene matches. This CDR3 contains 11 residues. CDR3 DNA: TGCAGCGGGGGGGGGAGGGACGAGCAGTACTTC. Amino acid sequence: CSGGGRDEQYF.

This clonotype was seen repeatedly, ten times or more. The chain is built from TRBV7-6 and TRBJ2-5; TRBD1 matches at 7 bases. CDR1 and CDR2 (germline): SGHVS, FNYEAQ. V gave up 2 bases and J gave up 4 bases; unmatched junction bases: 10. The CDR3 consists of 16 residues. CDR3: CASSLTPGPGGETQYF. CDR3 coding DNA: TGTGCCAGCAGCTTAACTCCGGGTCCAGGGGGAGAGACCCAGTACTTC.

The chain recombines TRBV19 with TRBJ1-1, with a tentative D call TRBD1 (6 bases). V dropped 8 bases and J dropped 2 bases, with 15 bases sitting between them. The CDR3 consists of 14 residues. Germline loops: CDR1 LNHDA, CDR2 SQIVND (reference sequence). CDR3 DNA sequence: TGTGCCAGTGGTACAGGGCGGTATAACACTGAAGCTTTCTTT. It yields the protein CASGTGRYNTEAFF.

V is TRBV7-9 and J is TRBJ1-4; the D gene is possibly TRBD1 (5 bases). The CDR3 length is 14 residues. Germline V gives CDR1 SEHNR, CDR2 FQNEAQ (reference sequence). V shed 5 bases and J shed 8 bases, with 15 bases lying between them. CDR3 residues: CASSPVGTSEKLFF. CDR3 bases: TGTGCCAGCAGCCCCGTCGGGACCTCGGAAAAACTGTTTTTT.

Comments on this clonotype: One end of the junction varies from germline; a read error may be responsible. The CDR3 protein is CASSQFRNTGELFF. Written as DNA, the CDR3 is TGCGCCAGCAGCCAATTTCGGAACACCGGGGAGCTGTTTTTT. The chain recombines TRBV7-8 with TRBJ2-2, with no clear D. CDR3 length: 14 residues. CDR1 is SGHVS, CDR2 FQNEAQ, per germline.

The V and J genes are TRBV7-8 and TRBJ1-4, with 9 positions matching TRBD1. Per the germline V gene, CDR1 is SGHVS and CDR2 is FQNEAQ. V dropped 6 bases and J dropped 8; count of bases not matched to a gene: 10. The CDR3 has 15 amino acids. CDR3 in amino acids: CASRKRGQGYEKLFF. As DNA, the CDR3 is TGTGCCAGCAGAAAAAGGGGACAGGGTTACGAAAAACTGTTTTTT.

On this clonotype itself: One junction end does not reproduce the germline sequence, and a read error may be involved. The chain joins TRBV10-3 to TRBJ2-5, with TRBD1 identical over 7 bases. Germline V CDR1 and CDR2: ENHRY, SYGVKD. This CDR3 contains 13 residues. CDR3 in DNA: TGTGCCACCAGTGATCCGGACAGGTATGCCCAGTACTTC. Translation: CATSDPDRYAQYF.

This clonotype has a count of ten or more. This chain joins TRBV6-5 and TRBJ1-1; the match to TRBD1 covers 8 bases. Losses at the gene ends were 5 bases for V and 5 bases for J; bases not matched to a gene: 10. Germline V CDR1 and CDR2: MNHEY, SVGAGI. This CDR3 has 15 amino acids. CDR3 sequence (DNA): TGTGCCAGCAGTCCCCCTCGGACAGGGCGGACTGAAGCTTTCTTT. Translation: CASSPPRTGRTEAFF.

The chain carries TRBV20-1 and TRBJ2-5, with D unresolved. Germline CDR1 reads DFQATT; CDR2 reads SNEGSKA (reference sequence). Trimming pared 5 bases from V and 6 bases from J, leaving 10 bases between. The CDR3 sequence is 11 residues long. The CDR3 loop reads CSASSRQTQYF. For the CDR3, the DNA is TGCAGTGCTTCTAGTCGCCAGACCCAGTACTTC.

The rearrangement joins TRBV7-8 to TRBJ1-1, with 9 bases identical to TRBD1. The CDR3 is made up of 14 amino acids. Unmatched junction bases numbered 5, after V lost 5 bases and J lost 4 bases. Germline V lookup: CDR1 SGHVS, CDR2 FQNEAQ. Here the CDR3 DNA reads TGTGCCAGCAGCGTCCAGACAGGGGGCACTGAAGCTTTCTTT. It specifies CASSVQTGGTEAFF. The full variable domain, rest sourced from reference TRBV7-8 and TRBJ1-1, is GAGVSQSPRYKVAKRGQDVALRCDPISGHVSLFWYQQALGQGPEFLTYFQNEAQLDKSGLPSDRFFAERPEGSVSTLKIQRTQQEDSAVYLCASSVQTGGTEAFFGQGTRLTVV.

On this clonotype: The junction departs from germline at one end; a sequencing error may be responsible. The chain employs TRBV5-1 and TRBJ1-1; 8 bases agree with TRBD1. CDR1 and CDR2 from the germline V gene are SGHRS and YFSETQ. This CDR3 has 15 amino acids. The CDR3 spells CAIRQGTFVNTEAFF. The CDR3 DNA reads as TGCGCCATCAGACAGGGGACGTTCGTGAACACTGAGGCTTTCTTT.

This clonotype was detected once. The rearrangement joins TRBV29-1 to TRBJ2-7; D is uncertain. Germline CDR1 is SQVTM and CDR2 is ANQGSEA. The germline V and J ends were trimmed by 3 bases and 5 bases, with 14 bases remaining between them. The CDR3 contains 13 residues. The CDR3 region has the DNA TGCAGCGTTGATGACGGCAGCCAAGACGAGCAGTACTTC. Protein product: CSVDDGSQDEQYF.

The chain joins TRBV10-3 to TRBJ2-6; TRBD2 matches 10 bases. After removal of 3 bases from V and 0 bases from J, the junction contained 11 bases not matched to a gene. This CDR3 has 20 residues. Germline lookup yields CDR1 ENHRY and CDR2 SYGVKD. CDR3 coding DNA: TGTGCCATCAGTGAAGACGCTAGCGGGAGTGCAAACTCTGGGGCCAACGTCCTGACTTTC. Translated: CAISEDASGSANSGANVLTF.

This chain links TRBV7-2 with TRBJ2-5; D unresolved. The length of the CDR3 is 14 residues. The V end lost 2 bases, the J end lost 1 base, and 8 bases lay between the germline ends. From germline, CDR1 is SGHTA and CDR2 FQGNSA. The CDR3 nucleotides read TGTGCCAGCAGCTTATATGGCTTCCAAGAGACCCAGTACTTC. Its translation is CASSLYGFQETQYF.

This clonotype was seen repeatedly, ten times or more. The DNA of the CDR3 is TGCAGTGCTAGAGGTCTGCGGGTGGAGACCCAGTACTTC. This gives the protein CSARGLRVETQYF. The chain employs TRBV20-1 and TRBJ2-5, with D possibly TRBD2 on 5 matching bases. V was trimmed by 1 base and J by 5 bases, leaving 11 bases between them. The CDR3 loop spans 13 amino acids. Germline loops: CDR1 DFQATT, CDR2 SNEGSKA (reference sequence).

Worth noting for this clonotype: Possible read error: a much larger clone is one base away. The chain is built from TRBV5-1 and TRBJ2-7, with TRBD1 matching 7 bases. The germline V gene encodes CDR1 SGHRS and CDR2 YFSETQ. This CDR3 comprises 16 residues. Unmatched junction bases numbered 15, after V lost 0 bases and J lost 9 bases. For the CDR3, the DNA is TGCGCCAGCAGCTTGGGGGTCGGGACAGAGCCTGGCGGGCAGTACTTC. Protein sequence: CASSLGVGTEPGGQYF.

This clonotype was detected only a few times. This may stem from a read error, because a much larger clone lies one nucleotide away. This sequence joins TRBV12-3 or TRBV12-4 and TRBJ1-2; D gene uncertain. This CDR3 spans 12 amino acids. V gave up 5 bases and J gave up 8 bases, with 12 bases separating them. CDR3 nucleotides: TGTGCCAGCAGTCAAGACGCAGGCGGCTACACCTTC. It encodes CASSQDAGGYTF.

The genes are TRBV30 and TRBJ1-2; D possibly corresponds to TRBD1 (6 bases). V was pared by 3 bases and J by 8 bases, with 22 bases between. The CDR3 is made up of 15 amino acids. CDR1 is GTSNPN and CDR2 is SVGIG in the germline V gene (reference sequence). The CDR3 DNA reads as TGTGCCTGGAGCTTGTTGGGGGGCGATTACCGCGGCTACACCTTC. As protein: CAWSLLGGDYRGYTF.

The chain uses TRBV10-3 and TRBJ2-7; no clear D gene. The germline gives CDR1 ENHRY, CDR2 SYGVKD. Trimming pared 4 bases from V and 6 bases from J, leaving 13 bases between. The CDR3 loop spans 13 amino acids. The CDR3 is CAISVSVDPEQYF. CDR3 bases: TGTGCCATCAGTGTGTCCGTCGATCCCGAGCAGTACTTC.

The table lists this clonotype with many counts. The rearrangement links TRBV29-1 to TRBJ2-5, with TRBD1 identical over 8 bases. The germline CDR1 and CDR2 sequences are SQVTM and ANQGSEA. J lost 5 bases, V lost 7 bases, and 6 bases had no gene match. The CDR3 loop spans 12 amino acids. DNA for the CDR3: TGCAGCGCGACAGGGGAAGGGGAGACCCAGTACTTC. Protein product: CSATGEGETQYF.

This clonotype was detected ten times or more. The chain recombines TRBV28 with TRBJ1-5, with D possibly TRBD1 on 6 matching bases. The CDR3 spans 14 residues. V lost 6 bases, J lost 7 bases, and 16 bases lay in between. CDR1 and CDR2 from the germline V gene are MDHEN and SYDVKM. The CDR3 DNA sequence: TGTGCCAGCAGCTGGGTACAGGGCGGACAGCCCCAGCATTTT. This encodes CASSWVQGGQPQHF.